This T cell receptor beta chain was recovered during a study of cytomegalovirus exposure and HLA in healthy donors. Study-wide context: In a previous analysis, 100 million to 140 million unique TCR beta sequences were found from 170 million or so T cells. Findings and caveats of the study: Relative to equally common others, HLA-associated TCR beta chains showed greater clonal expansion in a later analysis.

Primers for the PCR totalled 60 Vbeta and 13 Jbeta. Produced via immunoSEQ multiplex PCR; TCRdb's table is partial and in-frame only. The sample lists approximately 220,000 clones; around 76% were seen once. As for this clone: Its cognate antigen is unknown.

This CDR3 contains 15 residues. V shed 6 bases and J 6 bases; nucleotides not matched to a gene: 6. Germline V gene sequence: CDR1 SGHTA, CDR2 FQGTGA. This receptor was identified in a man aged 35-49 years in good health and CMV-seropositive. The V gene is TRBV7-3, the J gene TRBJ2-2; 11 bases are a match to TRBD2. Sequenced material: PBMCs. CDR3 in amino acids: CASRPTSGSPGELFF. The CDR3 nucleotides are TGTGCCAGCAGGCCAACTAGCGGGAGTCCCGGGGAGCTGTTTTTT.